A selection of T cell receptor beta chains follows, all from one sample in a study of blood T cell repertoires in COVID-19. Here immunoSEQ multiplex PCR was the method, and the copy in TCRdb shows in-frame clones only, minus some. Among about 150,000 clones, 84% were seen once, and the ten largest hold about 8.9%. Specimen: peripheral blood. The receptor source for this set is a man aged 30 to 39 with COVID-19, enrolled during active disease. Each CDR3 is given with its conserved first and last residue. Fields, in order: CDR3 DNA, CDR3 protein, V gene, J gene, D gene, clone size. D genes are given only for firm matches. Size is stated for part of the rows, as once, few or many counts, or as a class when the clone is expanded.

DNA: TGTGCCAGCAGCCAGGGGGTGAACACTGAAGCTTTCTTT
CDR3: CASSQGVNTEAFF
V: TRBV7-3
J: TRBJ1-1
D: TRBD1
size: NA

DNA: TGTGCCAGCAGTGAAATCGATGAGCAGTTCTTC
CDR3: CASSEIDEQFF
V: TRBV2
J: TRBJ2-1
D: NA
size: NA

DNA: TGTGCCAGCAGCCCGACTTACAGGGGGCTGAGAGAAAAACTGTTTTTT
CDR3: CASSPTYRGLREKLFF
V: TRBV7-2
J: TRBJ1-4
D: TRBD1
size: NA

DNA: TGTGCCAGCAGCCCCCTCATAGGCACTACCACTGAAGCTTTCTTT
CDR3: CASSPLIGTTTEAFF
V: TRBV3-1/TRBV3-2
J: TRBJ1-1
D: NA
size: NA

DNA: TGTGCCAGTAGACCCGGGACAGGTCTTAATGGCTACACCTTC
CDR3: CASRPGTGLNGYTF
V: TRBV19
J: TRBJ1-2
D: TRBD1
size: NA

DNA: TGTGCCAGCTCACCAGGGCTTGGGGAAAAACTGTTTTTT
CDR3: CASSPGLGEKLFF
V: TRBV18
J: TRBJ1-4
D: NA
size: NA

DNA: TGCGCCAGCAGCCCAACAGACGGCTCCTACGAGCAGTACTTC
CDR3: CASSPTDGSYEQYF
V: TRBV4-3
J: TRBJ2-7
D: NA
size: NA

DNA: TGTGCCTGGATCAAAGGGGGGCAGGGGGCTACCGGGGAGCTGTTTTTT
CDR3: CAWIKGGQGATGELFF
V: TRBV30
J: TRBJ2-2
D: TRBD1
size: NA

DNA: TGTGCCAGCAGCCTAACGGTGACCGGGGAGCTGTTTTTT
CDR3: CASSLTVTGELFF
V: TRBV3-1/TRBV3-2
J: TRBJ2-2
D: NA
size: NA

DNA: TGCGCCAGCAGCCGTGGACAGGGGGTCTCCTACGAGCAGTACTTC
CDR3: CASSRGQGVSYEQYF
V: TRBV5-1
J: TRBJ2-7
D: TRBD1
size: once

DNA: TGTGCCATCAGGCGGGAGACGACCTACGAGCAGTACTTC
CDR3: CAIRRETTYEQYF
V: TRBV10-3
J: TRBJ2-7
D: TRBD2
size: NA

DNA: TGTGCCAGCAGCGGGGGGACTCTAGCGAGATCCTACAATGAGCAGTTCTTC
CDR3: CASSGGTLARSYNEQFF
V: TRBV6-2/TRBV6-3
J: TRBJ2-1
D: TRBD2
size: NA

DNA: TGTGCCATCAGTGGAACCGGGACTAGCGCGTACGAGCAGTACTTC
CDR3: CAISGTGTSAYEQYF
V: TRBV10-3
J: TRBJ2-7
D: TRBD2
size: NA

DNA: TGTGCCAGCAGTGGCGGATACAGGGGGCGAACTAATGAAAAACTGTTTTTT
CDR3: CASSGGYRGRTNEKLFF
V: TRBV6-1
J: TRBJ1-4
D: TRBD1
size: NA

DNA: TGTGCTAGTGGTACAGGGGCGCCGAACACTGAAGCTTTCTTT
CDR3: CASGTGAPNTEAFF
V: TRBV12-5
J: TRBJ1-1
D: TRBD1
size: NA

DNA: TGTGCCAGTAGTATTGGGGGGAGGGTGACTACTGAAGCTTTCTTT
CDR3: CASSIGGRVTTEAFF
V: TRBV19
J: TRBJ1-1
D: NA
size: NA

DNA: TGCGCCAGCAGCTATTTCAGCGGAATTAGCACAGATACGCAGTATTTT
CDR3: CASSYFSGISTDTQYF
V: TRBV5-1
J: TRBJ2-3
D: NA
size: NA

DNA: TGTGCCAGCAGCCCCGCGGGTGCGAGCTCCTACAATGAGCAGTTCTTC
CDR3: CASSPAGASSYNEQFF
V: TRBV3-1/TRBV3-2
J: TRBJ2-1
D: NA
size: NA

DNA: TGCAGTGCTAGTTTCCAGGGAGGCACTGAAGCTTTCTTT
CDR3: CSASFQGGTEAFF
V: TRBV20-1
J: TRBJ1-1
D: NA
size: NA

DNA: TGTGCCAGCAGTGAAAATTGGGAGGTAGGCGCTGAAGCTTTCTTT
CDR3: CASSENWEVGAEAFF
V: TRBV6-1
J: TRBJ1-1
D: NA
size: once